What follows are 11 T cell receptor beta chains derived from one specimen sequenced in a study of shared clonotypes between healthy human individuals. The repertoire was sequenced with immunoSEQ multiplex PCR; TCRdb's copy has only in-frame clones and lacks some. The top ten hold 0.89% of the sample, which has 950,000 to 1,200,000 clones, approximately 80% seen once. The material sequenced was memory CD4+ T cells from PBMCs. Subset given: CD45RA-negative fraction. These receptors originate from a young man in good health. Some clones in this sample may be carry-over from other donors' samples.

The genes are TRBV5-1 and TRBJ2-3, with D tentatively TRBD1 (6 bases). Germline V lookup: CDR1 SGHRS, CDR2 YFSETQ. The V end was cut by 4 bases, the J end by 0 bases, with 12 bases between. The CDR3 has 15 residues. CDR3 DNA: TGCGCCAGCAGCCCCCGGGACATCAGCACAGATACGCAGTATTTT. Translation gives CASSPRDISTDTQYF.

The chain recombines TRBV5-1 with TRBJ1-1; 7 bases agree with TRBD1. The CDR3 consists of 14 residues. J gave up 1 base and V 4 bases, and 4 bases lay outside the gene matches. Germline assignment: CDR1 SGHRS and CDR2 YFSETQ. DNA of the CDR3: TGCGCCAGCAGCGCCCGGACAGGGAACACTGAAGCTTTCTTT. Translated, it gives CASSARTGNTEAFF.

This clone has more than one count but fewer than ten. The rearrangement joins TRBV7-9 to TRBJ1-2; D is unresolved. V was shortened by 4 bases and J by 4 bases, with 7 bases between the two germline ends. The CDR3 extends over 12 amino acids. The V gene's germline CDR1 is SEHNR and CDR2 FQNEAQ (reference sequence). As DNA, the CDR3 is TGTGCCAGCAGCTGGACCGCCTATGGCTACACCTTC. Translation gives CASSWTAYGYTF. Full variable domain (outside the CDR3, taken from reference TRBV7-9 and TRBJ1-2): DTGVSQNPRHKITKRGQNVTFRCDPISEHNRLYWYRQTLGQGPEFLTYFQNEAQLEKSRLLSDRFSAERPKGSFSTLEIQRTEQGDSAMYLCASSWTAYGYTFGSGTRLTVV.

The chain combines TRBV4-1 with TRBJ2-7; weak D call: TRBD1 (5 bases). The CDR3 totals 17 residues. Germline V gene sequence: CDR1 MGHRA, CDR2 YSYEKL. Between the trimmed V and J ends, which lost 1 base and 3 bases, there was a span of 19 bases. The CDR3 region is CASSQGIGRRENYEQYF. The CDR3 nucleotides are TGCGCCAGCAGCCAAGGAATAGGGCGCAGGGAAAACTACGAGCAGTACTTC.

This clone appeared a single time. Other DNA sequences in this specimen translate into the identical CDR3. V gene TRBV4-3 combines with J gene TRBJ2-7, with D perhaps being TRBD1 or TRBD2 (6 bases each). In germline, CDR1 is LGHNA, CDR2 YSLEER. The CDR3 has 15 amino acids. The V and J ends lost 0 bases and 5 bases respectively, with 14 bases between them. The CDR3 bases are TGCGCCAGCAGCCAAGAAGGAAGGGGGGTCCACGAGCAGTACTTC. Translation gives CASSQEGRGVHEQYF.

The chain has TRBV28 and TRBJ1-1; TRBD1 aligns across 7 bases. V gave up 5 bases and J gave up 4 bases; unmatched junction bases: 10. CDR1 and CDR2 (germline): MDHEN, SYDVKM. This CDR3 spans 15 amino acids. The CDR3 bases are TGTGCCAGCAGTCTACAGTCAGGGGGTGGCACTGAAGCTTTCTTT. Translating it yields CASSLQSGGGTEAFF.

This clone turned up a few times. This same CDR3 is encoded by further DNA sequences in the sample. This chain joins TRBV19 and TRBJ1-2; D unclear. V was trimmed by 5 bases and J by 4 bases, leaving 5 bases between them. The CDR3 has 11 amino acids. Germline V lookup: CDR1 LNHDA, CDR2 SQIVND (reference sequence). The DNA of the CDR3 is TGTGCCAGTAGTTCCCTCTATGGCTACACCTTC. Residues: CASSSLYGYTF. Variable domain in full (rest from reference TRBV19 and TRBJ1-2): DGGITQSPKYLFRKEGQNVTLSCEQNLNHDAMYWYRQDPGQGLRLIYYSQIVNDFQKGDIAEGYSVSREKKESFPLTVTSAQKNPTAFYLCASSSLYGYTFGSGTRLTVV.

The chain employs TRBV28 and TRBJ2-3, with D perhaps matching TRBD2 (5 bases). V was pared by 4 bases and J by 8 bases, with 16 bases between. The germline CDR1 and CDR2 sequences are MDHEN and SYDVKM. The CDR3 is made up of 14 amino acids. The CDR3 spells CASSSTYPAGTQYF. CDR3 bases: TGTGCCAGCAGTTCAACTTACCCGGCGGGTACGCAGTATTTT.

The CDR3 region has the DNA TGTGCCAGTAGTATTCTCCCGGACAGGGAGCGCTACACCTTC. This sequence encodes CASSILPDRERYTF. The chain joins TRBV19 to TRBJ1-2; TRBD1 matches 8 bases. Germline V lookup: CDR1 LNHDA, CDR2 SQIVND (reference sequence). J gave up 9 bases and V 3 bases, and 9 bases lay outside the gene matches. The CDR3 has 14 amino acids. The full variable domain, its missing parts supplied by reference TRBV19 and TRBJ1-2, is DGGITQSPKYLFRKEGQNVTLSCEQNLNHDAMYWYRQDPGQGLRLIYYSQIVNDFQKGDIAEGYSVSREKKESFPLTVTSAQKNPTAFYLCASSILPDRERYTFGSGTRLTVV.

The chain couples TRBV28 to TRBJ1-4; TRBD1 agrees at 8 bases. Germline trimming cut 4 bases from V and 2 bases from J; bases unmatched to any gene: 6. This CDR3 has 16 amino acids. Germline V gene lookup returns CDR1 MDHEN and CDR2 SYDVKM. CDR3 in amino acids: CASSSPQGGTNEKLFF. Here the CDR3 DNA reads TGTGCCAGCAGTTCCCCACAGGGGGGGACTAATGAAAAACTGTTTTTT.

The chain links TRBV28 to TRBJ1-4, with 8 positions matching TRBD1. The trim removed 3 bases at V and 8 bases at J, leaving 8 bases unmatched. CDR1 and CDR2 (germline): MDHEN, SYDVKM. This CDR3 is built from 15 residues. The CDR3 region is CASSLDRVGGEKLFF. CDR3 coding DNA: TGTGCCAGCAGTTTGGACAGGGTCGGGGGGGAAAAACTGTTTTTT.